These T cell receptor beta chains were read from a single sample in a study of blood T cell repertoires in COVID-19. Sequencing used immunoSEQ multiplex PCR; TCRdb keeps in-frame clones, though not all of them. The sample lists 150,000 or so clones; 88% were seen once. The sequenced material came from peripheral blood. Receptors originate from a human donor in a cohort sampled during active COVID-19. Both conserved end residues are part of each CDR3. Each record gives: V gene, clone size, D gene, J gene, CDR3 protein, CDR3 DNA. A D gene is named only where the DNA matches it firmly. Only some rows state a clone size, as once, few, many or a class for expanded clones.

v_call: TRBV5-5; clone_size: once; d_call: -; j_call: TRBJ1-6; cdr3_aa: CASSFDSARDSPLHF; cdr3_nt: TGTGCCAGCAGCTTCGACAGTGCGAGAGATTCACCCCTCCACTTT
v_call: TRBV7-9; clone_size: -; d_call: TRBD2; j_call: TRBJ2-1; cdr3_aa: CASSLRGGRVYNEQFF; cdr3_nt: TGTGCCAGCAGCTTAAGGGGCGGGAGGGTTTACAATGAGCAGTTCTTC
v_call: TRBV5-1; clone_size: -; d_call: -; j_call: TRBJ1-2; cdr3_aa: CASSSSAYGYTF; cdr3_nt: TGCGCCAGCAGTAGTAGTGCCTATGGCTACACCTTC
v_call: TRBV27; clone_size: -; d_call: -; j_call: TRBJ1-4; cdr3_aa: CASSPTWTAEKLFF; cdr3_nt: TGTGCCAGCAGCCCAACTTGGACAGCGGAAAAACTGTTTTTT
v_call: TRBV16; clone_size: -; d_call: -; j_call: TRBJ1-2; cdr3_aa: CASSQSNRPGGYTF; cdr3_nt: TGTGCCAGCAGCCAATCAAACCGCCCCGGGGGCTACACCTTC
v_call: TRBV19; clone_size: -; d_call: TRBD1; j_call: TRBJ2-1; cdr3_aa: CASSTLTGSTYNEQFF; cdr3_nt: TGTGCCAGTAGTACCCTGACAGGGTCGACCTACAATGAGCAGTTCTTC
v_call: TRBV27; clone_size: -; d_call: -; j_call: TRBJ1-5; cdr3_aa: CASSLTYNQPQHF; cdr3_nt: TGTGCCAGCAGTTTAACATACAATCAGCCCCAGCATTTT
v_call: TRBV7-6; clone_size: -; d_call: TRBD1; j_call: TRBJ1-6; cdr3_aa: CASSGTEGISPLHF; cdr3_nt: TGTGCCAGCAGCGGGACAGAGGGAATTTCACCCCTCCACTTT
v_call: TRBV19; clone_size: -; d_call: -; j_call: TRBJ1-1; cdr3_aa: CASSIQGRTEAFF; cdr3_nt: TGTGCCAGTAGTATACAGGGAAGAACTGAAGCTTTCTTT
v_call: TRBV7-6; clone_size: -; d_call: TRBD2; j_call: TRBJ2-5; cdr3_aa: CASSPGLAGGQETQYF; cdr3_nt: TGTGCCAGCAGCCCCGGACTAGCGGGGGGGCAAGAGACCCAGTACTTC
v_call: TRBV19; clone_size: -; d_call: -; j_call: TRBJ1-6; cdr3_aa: CASSRGGSIPLHF; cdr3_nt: TGTGCCAGTAGTCGAGGGGGTTCCATACCCCTCCACTTT
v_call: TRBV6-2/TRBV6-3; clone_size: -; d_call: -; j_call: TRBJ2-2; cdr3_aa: CASRPGGQIMTGELFF; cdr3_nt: TGTGCCAGCAGGCCTGGAGGACAGATTATGACCGGGGAGCTGTTTTTT
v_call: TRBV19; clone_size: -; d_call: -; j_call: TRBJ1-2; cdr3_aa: CASSFPWESANYGYTF; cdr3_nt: TGTGCCAGTAGCTTCCCGTGGGAGTCTGCTAACTATGGCTACACCTTC
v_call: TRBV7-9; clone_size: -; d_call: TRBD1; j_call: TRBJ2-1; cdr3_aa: CASSQGDLLPNEQFF; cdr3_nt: TGTGCCAGCAGCCAGGGGGATTTACTTCCCAATGAGCAGTTCTTC
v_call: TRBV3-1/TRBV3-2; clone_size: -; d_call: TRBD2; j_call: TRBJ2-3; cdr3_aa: CASSHLKRGHTDTQYF; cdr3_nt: TGTGCCAGCAGCCACCTAAAGCGGGGGCACACAGATACGCAGTATTTT
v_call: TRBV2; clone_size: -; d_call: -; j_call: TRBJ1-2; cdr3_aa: CASSQNYGYTF; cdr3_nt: TGTGCCAGCAGTCAGAACTATGGCTACACCTTC
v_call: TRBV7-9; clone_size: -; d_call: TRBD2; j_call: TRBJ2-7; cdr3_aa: CASSVIAGGGDYEQYF; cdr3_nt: TGTGCCAGCAGCGTAATAGCGGGAGGCGGAGATTACGAGCAGTACTTC
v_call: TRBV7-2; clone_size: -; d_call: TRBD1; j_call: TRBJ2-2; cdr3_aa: CASSPTGTDTGELFF; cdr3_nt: TGTGCCAGCAGCCCTACCGGGACAGACACCGGGGAGCTGTTTTTT
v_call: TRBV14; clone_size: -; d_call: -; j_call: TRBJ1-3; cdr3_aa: CASSQGQISGNTIYF; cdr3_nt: TGTGCCAGCAGCCAAGGACAGATCTCTGGAAACACCATATATTTT
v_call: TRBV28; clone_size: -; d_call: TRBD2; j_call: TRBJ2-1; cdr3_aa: CASSFRSHSGVSGRGDEQFF; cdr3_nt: TGTGCCAGCAGTTTTCGAAGTCACAGTGGGGTTAGCGGGAGAGGGGATGAGCAGTTCTTC
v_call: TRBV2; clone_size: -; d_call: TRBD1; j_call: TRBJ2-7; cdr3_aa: CASSAGQGREQYF; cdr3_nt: TGTGCCAGCAGTGCGGGACAGGGAAGGGAGCAGTACTTC
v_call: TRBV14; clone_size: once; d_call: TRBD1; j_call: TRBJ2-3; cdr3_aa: CASSQRTGGIDTQYF; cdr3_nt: TGTGCCAGCAGCCAAAGGACAGGTGGGATAGATACGCAGTATTTT
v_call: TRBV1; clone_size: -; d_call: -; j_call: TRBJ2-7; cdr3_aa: CTSRPDRGDEQYF; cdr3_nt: TGCACCAGCAGACCGGACAGGGGTGACGAGCAGTACTTC
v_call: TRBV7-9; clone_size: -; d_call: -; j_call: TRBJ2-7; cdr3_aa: CASSFGNYEQYF; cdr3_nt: TGTGCCAGCAGCTTCGGGAACTACGAGCAGTACTTC
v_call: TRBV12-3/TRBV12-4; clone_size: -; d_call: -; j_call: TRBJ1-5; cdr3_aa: CASSLNQPQHF; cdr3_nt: TGTGCCAGCAGTCTGAATCAGCCCCAGCATTTT
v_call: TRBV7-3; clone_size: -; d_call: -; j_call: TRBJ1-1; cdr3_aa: CASSAGHRNTEAFF; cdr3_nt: TGTGCCAGCAGTGCCGGACACCGGAACACTGAAGCTTTCTTT
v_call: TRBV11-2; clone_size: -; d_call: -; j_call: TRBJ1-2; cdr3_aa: CASSRQRRGGTGYTF; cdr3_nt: TGTGCCAGCAGCCGTCAACGACGGGGAGGAACGGGCTACACCTTC
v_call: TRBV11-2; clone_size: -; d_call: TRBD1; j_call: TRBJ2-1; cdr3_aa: CASSLGGTGAQNEQFF; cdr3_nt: TGTGCCAGCAGCTTAGGAGGGACAGGGGCGCAAAATGAGCAGTTCTTC
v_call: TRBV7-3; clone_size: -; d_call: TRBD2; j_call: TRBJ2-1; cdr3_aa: CASSPFSSGASYNEQFF; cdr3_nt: TGTGCCAGCAGCCCCTTTAGTAGCGGGGCCTCCTACAATGAGCAGTTCTTC
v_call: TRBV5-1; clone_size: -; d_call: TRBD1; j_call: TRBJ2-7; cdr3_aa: CASSLDPTGLYEQYF; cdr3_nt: TGCGCCAGCAGCTTGGATCCGACAGGGTTATACGAGCAGTACTTC
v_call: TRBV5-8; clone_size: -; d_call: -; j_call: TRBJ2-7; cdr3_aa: CASSSLASQVGQYF; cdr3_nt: TGTGCCAGCAGCTCCCTTGCTTCTCAGGTTGGGCAGTACTTC
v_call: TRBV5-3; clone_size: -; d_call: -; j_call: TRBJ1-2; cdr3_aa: CARSFSQGAGGYTF; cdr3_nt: TGTGCCAGAAGCTTTTCACAGGGAGCAGGTGGCTACACCTTC